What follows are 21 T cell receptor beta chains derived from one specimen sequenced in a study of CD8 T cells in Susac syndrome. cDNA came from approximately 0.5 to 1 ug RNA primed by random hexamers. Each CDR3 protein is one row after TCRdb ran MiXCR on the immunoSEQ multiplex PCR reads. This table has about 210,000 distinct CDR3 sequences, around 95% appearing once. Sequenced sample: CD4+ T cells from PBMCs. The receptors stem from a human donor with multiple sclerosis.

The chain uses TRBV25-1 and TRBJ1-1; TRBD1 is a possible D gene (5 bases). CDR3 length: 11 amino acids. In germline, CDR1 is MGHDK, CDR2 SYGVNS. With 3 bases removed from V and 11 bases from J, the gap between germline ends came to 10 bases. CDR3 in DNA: TGTGCCAGCAGTGAGGCAGGGAGCGCTTTCTTT. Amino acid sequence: CASSEAGSAFF.

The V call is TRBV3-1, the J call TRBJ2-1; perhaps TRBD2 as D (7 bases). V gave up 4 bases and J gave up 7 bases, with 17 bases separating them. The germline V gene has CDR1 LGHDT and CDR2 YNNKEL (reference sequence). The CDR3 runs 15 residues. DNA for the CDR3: TGTGCCAGCAGCCCCTTGAGGGGGGGAAGTAATGAGCAGTTCTTC. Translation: CASSPLRGGSNEQFF.

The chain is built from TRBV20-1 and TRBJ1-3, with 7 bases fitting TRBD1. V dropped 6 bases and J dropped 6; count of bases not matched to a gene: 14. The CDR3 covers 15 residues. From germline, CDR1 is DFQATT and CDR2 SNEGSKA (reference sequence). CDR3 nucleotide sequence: TGCAGTGCCCTAGAGGGGGCGGCTTGGGCAAACACCATATATTTT. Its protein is CSALEGAAWANTIYF.

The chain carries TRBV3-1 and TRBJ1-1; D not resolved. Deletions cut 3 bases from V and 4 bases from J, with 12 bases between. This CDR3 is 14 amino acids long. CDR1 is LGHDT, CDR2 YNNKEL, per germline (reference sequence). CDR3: CASSHSTGSTEAFF. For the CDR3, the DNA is TGTGCCAGCAGCCACTCCACCGGGAGCACTGAAGCTTTCTTT. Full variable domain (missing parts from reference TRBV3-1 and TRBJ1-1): DTAVSQTPKYLVTQMGNDKSIKCEQNLGHDTMYWYKQDSKKFLKIMFSYNNKELIINETVPNRFSPKSPDKAHLNLHINSLELGDSAVYFCASSHSTGSTEAFFGQGTRLTVV.

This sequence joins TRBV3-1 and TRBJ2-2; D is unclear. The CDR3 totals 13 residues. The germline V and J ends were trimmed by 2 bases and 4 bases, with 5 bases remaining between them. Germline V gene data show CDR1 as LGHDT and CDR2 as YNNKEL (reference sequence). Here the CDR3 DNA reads TGTGCCAGCAGCCAACGGAGCACCGGGGAGCTGTTTTTT. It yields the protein CASSQRSTGELFF.

CDR3 sequence (DNA): TGTGCCAGCAGCCAAGGGGTGGGTGCAACTAATGAAAAACTGTTTTTT. Translating it yields CASSQGVGATNEKLFF. The J gene is TRBJ1-4, the V gene TRBV3-1; D uncertain. This CDR3 has 16 residues. V was trimmed by 1 base and J by 0 bases, leaving 9 bases between them. Germline-derived CDR1 and CDR2 are LGHDT and YNNKEL (reference sequence).

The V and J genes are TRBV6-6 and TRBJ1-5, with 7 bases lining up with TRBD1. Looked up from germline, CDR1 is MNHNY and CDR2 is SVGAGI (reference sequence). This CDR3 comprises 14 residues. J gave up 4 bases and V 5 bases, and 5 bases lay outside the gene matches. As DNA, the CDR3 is TGTGCCAGCAGTGGGGGACAGAGTAATCAGCCCCAGCATTTT. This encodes CASSGGQSNQPQHF.

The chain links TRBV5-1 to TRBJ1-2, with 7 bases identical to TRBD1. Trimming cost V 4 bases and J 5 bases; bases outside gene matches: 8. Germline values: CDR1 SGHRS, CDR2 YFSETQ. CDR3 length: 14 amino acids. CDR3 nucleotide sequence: TGCGCCAGCAGCGGGGACAGTTTTTGGTATGGCTACACCTTC. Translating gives CASSGDSFWYGYTF.

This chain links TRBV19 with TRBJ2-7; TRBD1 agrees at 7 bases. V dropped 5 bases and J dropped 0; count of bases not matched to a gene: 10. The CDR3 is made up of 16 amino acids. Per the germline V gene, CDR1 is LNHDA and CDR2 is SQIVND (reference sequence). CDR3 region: CASSPQGQLSSYEQYF. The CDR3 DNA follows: TGTGCCAGTAGTCCCCAGGGACAGTTGTCCTCCTACGAGCAGTACTTC.

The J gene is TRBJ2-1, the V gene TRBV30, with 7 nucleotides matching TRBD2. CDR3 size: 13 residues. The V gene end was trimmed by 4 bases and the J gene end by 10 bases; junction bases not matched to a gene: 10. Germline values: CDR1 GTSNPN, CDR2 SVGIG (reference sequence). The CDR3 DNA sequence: TGTGCCTGGACGGGACTATCGTTCAAAGAGCAGTTCTTC. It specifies CAWTGLSFKEQFF.

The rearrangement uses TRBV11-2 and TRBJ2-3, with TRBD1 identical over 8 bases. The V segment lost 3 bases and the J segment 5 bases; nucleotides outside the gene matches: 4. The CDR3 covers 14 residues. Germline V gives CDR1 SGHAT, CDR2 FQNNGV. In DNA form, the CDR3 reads TGTGCCAGCAGCTTGGGACAGGCGGTAGATACGCAGTATTTT. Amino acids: CASSLGQAVDTQYF.

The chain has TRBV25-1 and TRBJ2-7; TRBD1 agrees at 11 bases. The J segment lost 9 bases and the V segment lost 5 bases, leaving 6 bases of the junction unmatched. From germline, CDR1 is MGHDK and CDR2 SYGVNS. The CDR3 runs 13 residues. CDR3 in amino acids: CASSPGQGARQYV. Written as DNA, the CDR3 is TGTGCCAGCAGTCCCGGACAGGGGGCGCGGCAGTACGTC.

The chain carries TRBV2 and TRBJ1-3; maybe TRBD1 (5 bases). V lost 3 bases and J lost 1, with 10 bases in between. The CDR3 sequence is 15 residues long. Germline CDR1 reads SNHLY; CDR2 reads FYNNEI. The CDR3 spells CASSDWGLSGNTIYF. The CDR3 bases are TGTGCCAGCAGTGATTGGGGCCTTTCTGGAAACACCATATATTTT.

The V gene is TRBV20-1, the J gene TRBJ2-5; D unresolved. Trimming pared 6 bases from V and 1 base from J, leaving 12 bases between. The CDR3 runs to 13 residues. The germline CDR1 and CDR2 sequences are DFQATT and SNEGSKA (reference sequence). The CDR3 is CSALAASQETQYF. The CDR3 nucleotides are TGCAGTGCCCTTGCAGCATCCCAAGAGACCCAGTACTTC.

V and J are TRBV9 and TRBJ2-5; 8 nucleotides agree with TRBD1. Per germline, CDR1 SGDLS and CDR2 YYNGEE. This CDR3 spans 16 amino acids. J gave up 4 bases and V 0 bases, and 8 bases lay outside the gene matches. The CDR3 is CASSVEGQGAAETQYF. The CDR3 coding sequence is TGTGCCAGCAGCGTAGAAGGGCAGGGGGCCGCAGAGACCCAGTACTTC.

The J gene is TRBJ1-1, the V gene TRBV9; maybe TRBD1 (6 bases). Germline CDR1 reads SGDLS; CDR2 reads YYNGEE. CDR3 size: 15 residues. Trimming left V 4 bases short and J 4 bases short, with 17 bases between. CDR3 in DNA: TGTGCCAGCAGCAGGGACGGACGCAGGGGCACTGAAGCTTTCTTT. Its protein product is CASSRDGRRGTEAFF. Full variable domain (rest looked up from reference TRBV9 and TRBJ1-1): DSGVTQTPKHLITATGQRVTLRCSPRSGDLSVYWYQQSLDQGLQFLIQYYNGEERAKGNILERFSAQQFPDLHSELNLSSLELGDSALYFCASSRDGRRGTEAFFGQGTRLTVV.

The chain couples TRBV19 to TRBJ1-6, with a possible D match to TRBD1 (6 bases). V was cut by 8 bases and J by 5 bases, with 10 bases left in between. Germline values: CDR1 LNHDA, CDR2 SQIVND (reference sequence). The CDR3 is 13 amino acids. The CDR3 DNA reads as TGTGCCAGTTGCCGGGACAATAATTCACCCCTCCACTTT. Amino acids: CASCRDNNSPLHF.

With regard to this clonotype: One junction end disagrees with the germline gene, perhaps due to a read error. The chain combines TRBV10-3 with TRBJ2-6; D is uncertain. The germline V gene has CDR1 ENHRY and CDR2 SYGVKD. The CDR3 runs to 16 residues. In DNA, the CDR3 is TGTGCCAGCAGTTACTCGCCGGGCCCTGGGGCCAACGTCCTGACTTTC. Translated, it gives CASSYSPGPGANVLTF.

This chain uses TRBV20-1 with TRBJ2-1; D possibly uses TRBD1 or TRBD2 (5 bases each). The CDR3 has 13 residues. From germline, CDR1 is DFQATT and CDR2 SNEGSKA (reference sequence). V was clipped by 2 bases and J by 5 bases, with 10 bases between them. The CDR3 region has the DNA TGCAGTGCTAGATGGTTGGGGGACAATGAGCAGTTCTTC. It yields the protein CSARWLGDNEQFF.

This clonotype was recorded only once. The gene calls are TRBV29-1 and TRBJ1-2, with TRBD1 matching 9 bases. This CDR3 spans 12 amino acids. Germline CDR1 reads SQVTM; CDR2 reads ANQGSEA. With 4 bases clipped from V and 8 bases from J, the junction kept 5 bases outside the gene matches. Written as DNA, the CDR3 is TGCAGCGTTGGGGGACAGGGCAGAGGCTACACCTTC. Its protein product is CSVGGQGRGYTF.

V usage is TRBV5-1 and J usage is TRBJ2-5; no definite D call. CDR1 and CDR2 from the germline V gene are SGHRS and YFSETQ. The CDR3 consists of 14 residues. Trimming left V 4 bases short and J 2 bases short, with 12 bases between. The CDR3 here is CASSPRAPQETQYF. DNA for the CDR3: TGCGCCAGCAGCCCCCGGGCACCGCAAGAGACCCAGTACTTC. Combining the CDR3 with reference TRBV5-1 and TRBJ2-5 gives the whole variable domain KAGVTQTPRYLIKTRGQQVTLSCSPISGHRSVSWYQQTPGQGLQFLFEYFSETQRNKGNFPGRFSGRQFSNSRSEMNVSTLELGDSALYLCASSPRAPQETQYFGPGTRLLVL.